This T cell receptor (beta chain) was retrieved from a study of blood T cell repertoires in COVID-19. Study-wide context: The origin of the acute and convalescent COVID-19 samples was the United States, Italy and Spain. T cells, B-cell-depleted T cells, or PBMCs provided the cDNA or gDNA that served as material.

Germline V gene sequence: CDR1 SGDLS, CDR2 YYNGEE. This CDR3 is 15 amino acids long. Trimming at V came to 3 bases and at J to 3 bases, leaving 6 bases not matched to a gene. Produced via immunoSEQ multiplex PCR; TCRdb's table is partial and in-frame only. The sample lists 150,000 to 200,000 clones, more than 80% occurring once. Sequencing was done on a sample of peripheral blood. The origin of this receptor is a human donor in a cohort sampled during active COVID-19. The chain has TRBV9 and TRBJ2-7; 10 bases align to TRBD2. CDR3 nucleotides: TGTGCCAGCAGCGAGGGGACTAGCGCCCTCTACGAGCAGTACTTC. As protein: CASSEGTSALYEQYF.